The TCR beta chain described here comes from a study of blood T cell repertoires in COVID-19. In the study overall: Researchers got acute and convalescent COVID-19 samples from the United States, Italy and Spain. T cells, B-cell-depleted T cells, or PBMCs supplied cDNA or gDNA.

Authors' methods: Estimates of nucleated cell counts were drawn from the amplification of reference gene primers. Repertoires were generated with immunoSEQ multiplex PCR, while TCRdb's copy carries only in-frame clones and drops some. V, J and clone size reflect that table, while D and trimming were determined from the DNA. The top ten hold 0.94% of the sample, which has a few hundred thousand clones, roughly 89% seen once. Germline assignment: CDR1 GTSNPN and CDR2 SVGIG (reference sequence). The CDR3 extends over 12 amino acids. The V and J ends lost 4 bases and 1 base respectively, with 7 bases between them.

The genes are TRBV30 and TRBJ1-1; D uncertain. Sequenced material: peripheral blood. The source of this sequence is a woman aged 35 to 49 who had recovered from COVID-19. DNA for the CDR3: TGTGCCTGGATTCGAGGGAACACTGAAGCTTTCTTT. Translation: CAWIRGNTEAFF.